This TCR beta chain was identified during a study of shared clonotypes between healthy human individuals. About this clone itself: Germline is not matched at one junction end, which may reflect a read error.

Repertoires were generated with immunoSEQ multiplex PCR, while TCRdb's copy carries only in-frame clones and drops some. The data show roughly 2,000,000 clones, about 95% seen once. Germline loops: CDR1 SEHNR, CDR2 FQNEAQ (reference sequence). The CDR3 runs 16 residues. Naive CD8 cells lacked CD45RO and underwent positive selection for CCR7, leaving out terminally differentiated effector memory CD45RA+ cells. The sequence was collected from a man younger than 35 in good health. The sample comprised naive CD8+ T cells sorted from blood. The chain uses TRBV7-9 and TRBJ1-2, with D unclear. The CDR3 spells CASSVADKEANYGYTF. The CDR3 DNA sequence: TGTGCCAGCAGCGTAGCCGACAAGGAGGCTAACTATGGCTACACCTTC.